This entry lists 32 T cell receptor beta chains sequenced from one sample in a study of OX40 agonist ivuxolimab in advanced cancers. This table comes from immunoSEQ multiplex PCR, and its TCRdb copy is limited to in-frame clones, with some not included. The sample lists 75,000 to 100,000 clones, about four fifths occurring once. The material sequenced was CD4+ or CD8+ T cells sorted from blood, taken in a trial of the OX40 agonist ivuxolimab. The receptors originated from an adult with an advanced solid tumor such as melanoma, head and neck, liver or kidney cancer.

The chain has TRBV10-3 and TRBJ2-7; TRBD1 aligns across 7 bases. The CDR3 sequence is 13 residues long. With 2 bases clipped from V and 6 bases from J, the junction kept 4 bases outside the gene matches. CDR1 ENHRY and CDR2 SYGVKD come from the germline V gene. The CDR3 region is CAISELTGSEQYF. For the CDR3, the DNA is TGTGCCATCAGTGAGCTGACAGGGAGCGAGCAGTACTTC.

CDR3 protein: CATSRPTGGGGYTF. DNA for the CDR3: TGTGCCACCAGCAGACCCACAGGGGGCGGTGGCTACACCTTC. The V call is TRBV15, the J call TRBJ1-2; 9 nucleotides align to TRBD1. Trimming removed 2 bases from V and 7 bases from J; junction bases left unmatched: 5. Germline V gene sequence: CDR1 LNHNV, CDR2 YYDKDF (reference sequence). The CDR3 is made up of 14 amino acids.

CDR3 sequence: CASSQDAQGTQYF. In DNA, the CDR3 is TGCGCCAGCAGCCAAGATGCACAGGGCACGCAGTATTTT. The V gene is TRBV4-3, the J gene TRBJ2-3, with D maybe TRBD1 (6 bases). The CDR3 runs to 13 residues. From germline, CDR1 is LGHNA and CDR2 YSLEER. V lost 0 bases, J lost 9 bases, and 10 bases lay in between.

V gene TRBV7-8 combines with J gene TRBJ2-3; possibly TRBD2 for D (6 bases). Germline V gene lookup returns CDR1 SGHVS and CDR2 FQNEAQ. This CDR3 spans 14 amino acids. V was trimmed by 3 bases and J by 2 bases, leaving 9 bases between them. Here the CDR3 DNA reads TGTGCCAGCAGCTTCGGCGGGGCCACAGATACGCAGTATTTT. Its translation is CASSFGGATDTQYF.

The chain employs TRBV18 and TRBJ1-2; 9 nucleotides align to TRBD1. CDR3 size: 15 residues. Germline CDR1 KGHSH, CDR2 LQKENI. The junction had 10 bases not matched to a gene; V was cut back by 4 bases and J by 7 bases. The chain's CDR3 is CASSLGQGTKSGYTF. The CDR3, as DNA: TGTGCCAGCTCACTCGGACAGGGGACGAAAAGTGGCTACACCTTC.

V gene TRBV7-9 combines with J gene TRBJ2-3; 10 nucleotides agree with TRBD2. Germline V gene data show CDR1 as SEHNR and CDR2 as FQNEAQ (reference sequence). This CDR3 is 17 amino acids long. Trimming took 5 bases from V and 0 from J; bases not matched to a gene: 8. CDR3 sequence reads: CASSAMGLATSTDTQYF. The CDR3 nucleotides are TGTGCCAGCAGCGCCATGGGACTAGCGACTAGCACAGATACGCAGTATTTT.

V and J are TRBV11-2 and TRBJ2-2, with D perhaps matching TRBD2 (6 bases). The CDR3 consists of 17 residues. V lost 3 bases and J 6 bases, leaving 20 bases between the germline ends. The germline V gene encodes CDR1 SGHAT and CDR2 FQNNGV. CDR3 in DNA: TGTGCCAGCAGCTTGGGGGGATCCTTACTTGGTCCCGGGGAGCTGTTTTTT. This codes for CASSLGGSLLGPGELFF.

This chain connects TRBV6-6 to TRBJ2-7; TRBD2 might be the D (6 bases). In germline, CDR1 is MNHNY, CDR2 SVGAGI (reference sequence). Trimming stripped 5 bases from V and 3 bases from J, with 14 bases between. This CDR3 contains 14 residues. For the CDR3, the DNA is TGTGCCAGCAGTAACGGAGGGTCGAGCTACGAGCAGTACTTC. Encoded protein: CASSNGGSSYEQYF.

The chain recombines TRBV15 with TRBJ1-2, with D perhaps matching TRBD1 (6 bases). V was trimmed by 1 base and J by 4 bases, leaving 13 bases between them. This CDR3 comprises 15 residues. CDR1 and CDR2 from the germline V gene are LNHNV and YYDKDF (reference sequence). The CDR3: CATSRGRGKGYGYTF. CDR3 coding DNA: TGTGCCACCAGCAGAGGCAGGGGTAAAGGCTATGGCTACACCTTC.

This clone has a single count. The chain has TRBV5-6 and TRBJ2-6; TRBD1 is a possible D gene (6 bases). This CDR3 spans 15 amino acids. Germline CDR1 and CDR2: SGHDT and YYEEEE. V gave up 4 bases and J gave up 2 bases, with 10 bases separating them. The CDR3 DNA is TGTGCCAGCAGCCCCAAGGGGGCTGGGGCCAACGTCCTGACTTTC. Protein product: CASSPKGAGANVLTF.

The chain combines TRBV7-6 with TRBJ2-3; 7 nucleotides match TRBD2. This CDR3 has 16 residues. J gave up 2 bases and V 5 bases, and 10 bases lay outside the gene matches. CDR1 and CDR2 (germline): SGHVS, FNYEAQ. The CDR3 is CASSRLLTSPTDTQYF. The CDR3 nucleotides are TGTGCCAGCAGCCGACTGTTGACTAGCCCCACAGATACGCAGTATTTT.

V usage is TRBV7-8 and J usage is TRBJ2-5; 11 nucleotides line up with TRBD2. Looked up from germline, CDR1 is SGHVS and CDR2 is FQNEAQ. V was clipped by 0 bases and J by 5 bases; unmatched bases: 8. The CDR3 is 17 residues long. The CDR3 DNA is TGTGCCAGCAGCTTAGCGGTTAGCGGGAGGGCCGGTGAGACCCAGTACTTC. Residues: CASSLAVSGRAGETQYF.

The chain uses TRBV5-1 and TRBJ1-5; 8 positions agree with TRBD1. V trimming: 4 bases; J trimming: 3 bases; junction bases outside the gene matches: 6. Per the germline V gene, CDR1 is SGHRS and CDR2 is YFSETQ. The CDR3 runs to 15 residues. The CDR3 loop reads CASSAGTGYNQPQHF. The CDR3 nucleotides read TGCGCCAGCAGCGCCGGGACAGGATACAATCAGCCCCAGCATTTT. The whole variable domain, remainder taken from reference TRBV5-1 and TRBJ1-5, is KAGVTQTPRYLIKTRGQQVTLSCSPISGHRSVSWYQQTPGQGLQFLFEYFSETQRNKGNFPGRFSGRQFSNSRSEMNVSTLELGDSALYLCASSAGTGYNQPQHFGDGTRLSIL.

The chain uses TRBV2 and TRBJ1-2; 9 bases are shared with TRBD1. Trimming at V came to 9 bases and at J to 8 bases, leaving 7 bases not matched to a gene. The CDR3 spans 12 residues. Per the germline V gene, CDR1 is SNHLY and CDR2 is FYNNEI. The CDR3 is CARTGTGYGYTF. The CDR3 DNA follows: TGTGCCAGGACCGGGACAGGGTACGGCTACACCTTC.

The rearrangement links TRBV18 to TRBJ2-4; possible D gene TRBD1, 5 bases. CDR1 is KGHSH and CDR2 is LQKENI in the germline V gene. The CDR3 runs to 14 residues. The germline V and J ends were trimmed by 3 bases and 6 bases, with 12 bases remaining between them. CDR3: CASSPAGPPNIQYF. CDR3 in DNA: TGTGCCAGCTCACCTGCAGGGCCCCCAAACATTCAGTACTTC.

The chain joins TRBV5-4 to TRBJ2-2; 8 nucleotides align to TRBD1. CDR3 length: 17 residues. CDR1 and CDR2 from the germline V gene are SGHNT and YYREEE (reference sequence). Trimming took 2 bases from V and 7 from J; bases not matched to a gene: 13. The CDR3 loop reads CASSFGGRRGHDGELFF. Here the CDR3 DNA reads TGTGCCAGCAGCTTCGGCGGGCGCAGGGGGCATGACGGGGAGCTGTTTTTT. The complete variable domain, with remaining parts taken from reference TRBV5-4 and TRBJ2-2, reads ETGVTQSPTHLIKTRGQQVTLRCSSQSGHNTVSWYQQALGQGPQFIFQYYREEENGRGNFPPRFSGLQFPNYSSELNVNALELDDSALYLCASSFGGRRGHDGELFFGEGSRLTVL.

This clone was detected only once. The chain is built from TRBV14 and TRBJ2-1; 12 bases align to TRBD1. This CDR3 is 16 amino acids long. Per the germline V gene, CDR1 is SGHDN and CDR2 is FVKESK. The junction had 10 bases not matched to a gene; V was cut back by 5 bases and J by 8 bases. The CDR3 DNA reads as TGTGCCAGCAGCTACCAGACCGGGACAGGGGGCCATGAGCAGTTCTTC. Translation gives CASSYQTGTGGHEQFF. The whole variable domain, remainder taken from reference TRBV14 and TRBJ2-1, is EAGVTQFPSHSVIEKGQTVTLRCDPISGHDNLYWYRRVMGKEIKFLLHFVKESKQDESGMPNNRFLAERTGGTYSTLKVQPAELEDSGVYFCASSYQTGTGGHEQFFGPGTRLTVL.

This chain uses TRBV12-5 with TRBJ2-7; possible D gene TRBD1, 6 bases. V lost 3 bases, J lost 4 bases, and 19 bases lay in between. The CDR3 has 16 amino acids. CDR1 LGHNT and CDR2 FRNRAP come from the germline V gene. CDR3 residues: CASGFFGTHPDYEQYF. The CDR3 DNA reads as TGTGCTAGTGGTTTTTTTGGGACACACCCGGATTACGAGCAGTACTTC.

Only one count was recorded for this clone. V gene TRBV5-4 combines with J gene TRBJ2-3; TRBD2 agrees at 8 bases. Germline-derived CDR1 and CDR2 are SGHNT and YYREEE (reference sequence). Trimming at V came to 1 base and at J to 6 bases, leaving 4 bases not matched to a gene. This CDR3 comprises 14 residues. The chain's CDR3 is CASSLSGGLDTQYF. CDR3 nucleotides: TGTGCCAGCAGCTTGAGCGGGGGTCTTGATACGCAGTATTTT.

The genes are TRBV5-4 and TRBJ1-2, with D perhaps matching TRBD1 (6 bases). V lost 0 bases and J lost 4, with 13 bases in between. Looked up from germline, CDR1 is SGHNT and CDR2 is YYREEE (reference sequence). The CDR3 has 15 residues. The CDR3 DNA reads TGTGCCAGCAGCTTGGATGGAGGGGGTGGCTATGGCTACACCTTC. Translation: CASSLDGGGGYGYTF.

The gene calls are TRBV7-9 and TRBJ2-5; weak D call: TRBD2 (6 bases). Trimming shortened V by 4 bases and J by 5 bases, and 14 bases separated the two germline ends. The length of the CDR3 is 14 residues. Germline CDR1 reads SEHNR; CDR2 reads FQNEAQ (reference sequence). The CDR3 coding sequence is TGTGCCAGCAGCTCACTGACTCGGGGGGAGACCCAGTACTTC. Its translation: CASSSLTRGETQYF.

This clone has at least ten counts. The rearrangement uses TRBV7-2 and TRBJ1-1, with 9 bases matching TRBD1. The J segment lost 4 bases and the V segment lost 5 bases, leaving 5 bases of the junction unmatched. Germline V gene data show CDR1 as SGHTA and CDR2 as FQGNSA. The CDR3 runs 14 residues. The CDR3 DNA is TGTGCCAGCAGCATACAGGGGGCGATCACTGAAGCTTTCTTT. Encoded protein: CASSIQGAITEAFF.

The rearrangement links TRBV5-1 to TRBJ2-7; 10 nucleotides align to TRBD2. The CDR3 consists of 15 residues. V lost 0 bases, J lost 1 base, and 1 base stayed unmatched. Per the germline V gene, CDR1 is SGHRS and CDR2 is YFSETQ. The CDR3 protein is CASSLEAGGSYEQYF. In nucleotides, the CDR3 is TGCGCCAGCAGCTTGGAAGCGGGAGGGTCCTACGAGCAGTACTTC. The full variable domain, in which reference TRBV5-1 and TRBJ2-7 provide the parts outside the CDR3, is KAGVTQTPRYLIKTRGQQVTLSCSPISGHRSVSWYQQTPGQGLQFLFEYFSETQRNKGNFPGRFSGRQFSNSRSEMNVSTLELGDSALYLCASSLEAGGSYEQYFGPGTRLTVT.

CDR3 sequence reads: CASSYLTTGELFF. The CDR3 region has the DNA TGTGCCAGCAGTTACCTCACAACCGGGGAGCTGTTTTTT. The V call is TRBV6-5, the J call TRBJ2-2; D remains ambiguous. CDR3 length: 13 residues. Germline V gene data show CDR1 as MNHEY and CDR2 as SVGAGI. V was trimmed by 2 bases and J by 5 bases, leaving 6 bases between them.

V gene TRBV7-2 combines with J gene TRBJ1-2; D possibly corresponds to TRBD1 (6 bases). Trimming cost V 7 bases and J 7 bases, with 22 bases left between them. The CDR3 runs to 15 residues. Germline CDR1 is SGHTA and CDR2 is FQGNSA. In DNA, the CDR3 is TGTGCCAGCACCTTTGGTCCGTTTAGGGGGTCTGGCTACACCTTC. Translated: CASTFGPFRGSGYTF.

The chain employs TRBV19 and TRBJ1-1; TRBD1 matches at 10 bases. Germline trimming cut 4 bases from V and 1 base from J; bases unmatched to any gene: 6. Looked up from germline, CDR1 is LNHDA and CDR2 is SQIVND (reference sequence). The CDR3 has 16 residues. CDR3 sequence: CASSKGQGLRNTEAFF. CDR3 in DNA: TGTGCCAGTAGTAAGGGACAGGGGCTTCGGAACACTGAAGCTTTCTTT.

The rearrangement uses TRBV4-3 and TRBJ2-3; D gene unclear. The length of the CDR3 is 12 residues. V was clipped by 2 bases and J by 2 bases, with 2 bases between them. The V gene's germline CDR1 is LGHNA and CDR2 YSLEER. CDR3: CASSQSTDTQYF. CDR3 bases: TGCGCCAGCAGCCAATCCACAGATACGCAGTATTTT.

J is TRBJ2-1 and V is TRBV7-2, with a possible D match to TRBD2 (5 bases). The CDR3 runs 15 residues. Looked up from germline, CDR1 is SGHTA and CDR2 is FQGNSA. Trimming pared 5 bases from V and 8 bases from J, leaving 19 bases between. This chain's CDR3 is CASSPYFSAADEQFF. The DNA for the CDR3 is TGTGCCAGCAGCCCATACTTTTCAGCGGCTGATGAGCAGTTCTTC. The complete variable domain, with remaining parts taken from reference TRBV7-2 and TRBJ2-1, reads GAGVSQSPSNKVTEKGKDVELRCDPISGHTALYWYRQSLGQGLEFLIYFQGNSAPDKSGLPSDRFSAERTGGSVSTLTIQRTQQEDSAVYLCASSPYFSAADEQFFGPGTRLTVL.

The V call is TRBV30, the J call TRBJ2-7; unclear D gene. CDR3 length equals 13 residues. With 1 base removed from V and 6 bases from J, the gap between germline ends came to 13 bases. Germline CDR1 is GTSNPN and CDR2 is SVGIG (reference sequence). As DNA, the CDR3 is TGTGCCTGGAGTGGCAGTGGAGATACCGAGCAGTACTTC. This translates into CAWSGSGDTEQYF.

The chain couples TRBV19 to TRBJ2-7; 9 bases are a match to TRBD2. The CDR3 is 15 residues long. Unmatched junction bases numbered 8, after V lost 3 bases and J lost 5 bases. Germline CDR1 and CDR2: LNHDA and SQIVND (reference sequence). The chain's CDR3 is CASSMGGGVRHEQYF. In DNA form, the CDR3 reads TGTGCCAGTAGTATGGGCGGGGGGGTCCGCCACGAGCAGTACTTC.

This clone was found once. The rearrangement links TRBV19 to TRBJ2-1; D is undetermined. Trimming took 7 bases from V and 9 from J, leaving 16 bases between them. The CDR3 length is 13 residues. Looked up from germline, CDR1 is LNHDA and CDR2 is SQIVND (reference sequence). CDR3 coding DNA: TGTGCCAGTACGATTGCTGGATTTCGTGAGCAGTTCTTC. Translating it yields CASTIAGFREQFF.

The chain employs TRBV10-3 and TRBJ2-7; 7 nucleotides agree with TRBD1. With 2 bases clipped from V and 7 bases from J, the junction kept 14 bases outside the gene matches. The CDR3 extends over 16 amino acids. Germline V gene data show CDR1 as ENHRY and CDR2 as SYGVKD. The CDR3 DNA reads TGTGCCATCAGTGAGAGGTTAGGGGGCAGTTCGGGAGAGCAGTACTTC. Protein: CAISERLGGSSGEQYF.